Shown below are 15 T cell receptor beta chains from a single sample sequenced in a study of cytomegalovirus exposure and HLA in healthy donors (dated by TCRdb to 2015 to 2018). The library was made by the immunoSEQ multiplex PCR assay. For the multiplex PCR, a mixture combining 60 forward primers for TCR Vbeta segments and 13 reverse primers for TCR Jbeta segments was used. The immuneACCESS repertoire file appears here via TCRdb, limited to in-frame rearrangements. These files lack a portion of the clones; in checked studies, under half of the deficit traces to unresolved V genes, and the cause of the others is not known. The table for this sample lists about 220,000 clones; 82% of them were counted only once. Of the sample, more than 5% is held by the ten largest clones. Sequenced input: PBMCs. The receptor set was obtained from a woman aged 40 to 50 in good health and CMV-seropositive.

The chain links TRBV4-2 to TRBJ2-3, with TRBD2 matching over 12 bases. Unmatched junction bases numbered 11, after V lost 0 bases and J lost 1 base. This CDR3 spans 20 amino acids. CDR1 and CDR2 from the germline V gene are LGHNA and YNFKEQ. Here the CDR3 reads CASSQDPLAGGPSGTDTQYF. CDR3 coding DNA: TGTGCCAGCAGCCAAGACCCGCTAGCGGGAGGGCCTTCGGGCACAGATACGCAGTATTTT.

This sequence joins TRBV7-7 and TRBJ2-1; maybe TRBD2 (5 bases). V lost 1 base, J lost 10 bases, and 11 bases lay in between. Germline-derived CDR1 and CDR2 are SSHAT and FNYEAQ (reference sequence). The CDR3 is 13 amino acids. CDR3 amino acids: CASSLVEGSEQFF. As DNA, the CDR3 is TGTGCCAGCAGCTTAGTCGAGGGAAGCGAGCAGTTCTTC.

The chain recombines TRBV28 with TRBJ1-2; a weak D match, TRBD1 (5 bases). The germline gives CDR1 MDHEN, CDR2 SYDVKM. The germline V and J ends were trimmed by 8 bases and 4 bases, with 11 bases remaining between them. The CDR3 loop spans 12 amino acids. Written as DNA, the CDR3 is TGTGCCAGCCGCGCCAGGGCCTATGGCTACACCTTC. Encoded protein: CASRARAYGYTF.

The chain carries TRBV28 and TRBJ1-2; TRBD1 matches 8 bases. With 9 bases clipped from V and 0 bases from J, the junction kept 3 bases outside the gene matches. CDR3 size: 13 residues. The germline V gene has CDR1 MDHEN and CDR2 SYDVKM. CDR3 bases: TGTGCCAGTACAGGGGGAGCTAACTATGGCTACACCTTC. Translation gives CASTGGANYGYTF.

The rearrangement uses TRBV5-1 and TRBJ1-4, with D possibly TRBD1 on 6 matching bases. CDR1 and CDR2 from the germline V gene are SGHRS and YFSETQ. The V end lost 3 bases, the J end lost 2 bases, and 14 bases lay between the germline ends. The CDR3 has 16 amino acids. In DNA, the CDR3 is TGCGCCAGCAGCTCGACAGGCTTTAGGACTAATGAAAAACTGTTTTTT. It translates to CASSSTGFRTNEKLFF.

The V gene is TRBV27, the J gene TRBJ2-7; 7 bases map to TRBD2. Germline V gene lookup returns CDR1 MNHEY and CDR2 SMNVEV (reference sequence). V lost 9 bases to trimming and J lost 1 base; unmatched junction nucleotides: 18. The CDR3 has 17 amino acids. The CDR3 protein is CARPHRGAGEISYEQYF. CDR3 coding DNA: TGTGCCAGACCACACCGAGGGGCGGGAGAGATATCCTACGAGCAGTACTTC.

This rearrangement joins TRBV29-1 to TRBJ2-3, with TRBD2 identical over 11 bases. V lost 6 bases, J lost 2 bases, and 7 bases stayed unmatched. This CDR3 spans 15 amino acids. Germline V gene data show CDR1 as SQVTM and CDR2 as ANQGSEA. CDR3 sequence (DNA): TGCAGCGTGTGCTTGGGACTAGCGGTCACAGATACGCAGTATTTT. Encoded protein: CSVCLGLAVTDTQYF.

This chain connects TRBV5-6 to TRBJ1-2; D gene unclear. Trimming left V 1 base short and J 5 bases short, with 15 bases between. This CDR3 has 15 amino acids. Germline CDR1 reads SGHDT; CDR2 reads YYEEEE. This CDR3 reads CASSLTAGAGYGYTF. CDR3 in DNA: TGTGCCAGCAGCTTGACGGCAGGAGCGGGGTATGGCTACACCTTC.

This chain links TRBV5-1 with TRBJ2-7, with D maybe TRBD2 (5 bases). CDR1 is SGHRS and CDR2 is YFSETQ in the germline V gene. The CDR3 is 15 amino acids. V dropped 1 base and J dropped 0 bases, with 11 bases sitting between them. This CDR3 reads CASSLRRALSYEQYF. The CDR3 coding sequence is TGCGCCAGCAGCTTGCGGCGGGCGCTCTCCTACGAGCAGTACTTC.

The chain combines TRBV30 with TRBJ2-7; the match to TRBD1 covers 8 bases. The CDR3 has 16 residues. The V and J ends lost 3 bases and 5 bases, in that order; junction bases with no gene match: 15. Germline CDR1 and CDR2: GTSNPN and SVGIG (reference sequence). DNA for the CDR3: TGTGCCTGGAGCCTCATCCACAGGGGGGTCAACAACGAGCAGTACTTC. It codes for CAWSLIHRGVNNEQYF.

The chain couples TRBV7-2 to TRBJ1-2; D may be TRBD1 (6 bases). Germline CDR1 is SGHTA and CDR2 is FQGNSA. The length of the CDR3 is 13 residues. Trimming took 0 bases from V and 7 from J, leaving 9 bases between them. The CDR3 sequence is CASSLATGIGYTF. CDR3 nucleotides: TGTGCCAGCAGCTTAGCTACAGGGATTGGCTACACCTTC.

Of note for this clone: Distinct nucleotide sequences in the sample also encode this CDR3. The chain has TRBV27 and TRBJ1-5; tentative D call: TRBD1 (5 bases). This CDR3 has 14 amino acids. The germline gives CDR1 MNHEY, CDR2 SMNVEV (reference sequence). V lost 3 bases to trimming and J lost 0 bases, with 6 bases between them. The CDR3 DNA reads as TGTGCCAGCAGTTTCAGGGTTAGCAATCAGCCCCAGCATTTT. This codes for CASSFRVSNQPQHF.

This clone was picked up one time. The chain has TRBV15 and TRBJ2-7; D perhaps matches TRBD2 (7 bases). The CDR3 runs to 18 residues. CDR1 is LNHNV and CDR2 is YYDKDF in the germline V gene (reference sequence). The V gene lost 1 base and the J gene lost 0 bases, with 19 bases spanning the gap. The CDR3 loop is CATSRGIGSRGPSYEQYF. The CDR3 bases are TGTGCCACCAGCAGAGGGATAGGTTCGCGGGGGCCCTCCTACGAGCAGTACTTC.

The chain carries TRBV6-5 and TRBJ1-1; TRBD1 might be the D (6 bases). The CDR3 loop spans 14 amino acids. The germline V and J ends were trimmed by 4 bases and 1 base, with 10 bases remaining between them. Germline loops: CDR1 MNHEY, CDR2 SVGAGI. CDR3 in DNA: TGTGCCAGCAGTTCAGGGGTCGGGAACACTGAAGCTTTCTTT. Translation: CASSSGVGNTEAFF.

The genes are TRBV30 and TRBJ1-3; tentatively, D is TRBD1 (6 bases). V was trimmed by 0 bases and J by 7 bases, leaving 13 bases between them. This CDR3 has 14 residues. The germline CDR1 and CDR2 sequences are GTSNPN and SVGIG (reference sequence). CDR3 in amino acids: CAWSVRSGVNTIYF. The CDR3 DNA reads as TGTGCCTGGAGTGTACGGTCAGGGGTGAACACCATATATTTT. The full variable domain, with the rest looked up from reference TRBV30 and TRBJ1-3, is SQTIHQWPATLVQPVGSPLSLECTVEGTSNPNLYWYRQAAGRGLQLLFYSVGIGQISSEVPQNLSASRPQDRQFILSSKKLLLSDSGFYLCAWSVRSGVNTIYFGEGSWLTVV.